The 27 T cell receptor beta chains reported below all come from one sample, sequenced in a study of T cell responses to AZD1222 COVID-19 vaccine. The protocol was immunoSEQ multiplex PCR, while the TCRdb copy is restricted to in-frame clones and leaves out a portion. Among around 150,000 clones listed, more than 80% were seen once. This specimen was peripheral blood, taken on day 0 of AZD1222 vaccination. The receptors shown here come from an adult in good health.

V is TRBV27 and J is TRBJ2-1, with D maybe TRBD2 (6 bases). From germline, CDR1 is MNHEY and CDR2 SMNVEV (reference sequence). CDR3 length: 14 residues. The ends were cut back, 3 bases at V and 2 bases at J, with 8 bases in the middle. This chain's CDR3 is CASSFGEAYNEQFF. CDR3 nucleotide sequence: TGTGCCAGCAGTTTTGGGGAGGCCTACAATGAGCAGTTCTTC.

The chain couples TRBV6-5 to TRBJ2-1; TRBD2 agrees at 8 bases. The CDR3 is 14 amino acids. Germline CDR1 and CDR2: MNHEY and SVGAGI. Trimming cost V 6 bases and J 9 bases; bases outside gene matches: 10. CDR3 sequence reads: CASRRGGQWVEQFF. CDR3 sequence (DNA): TGTGCCAGCAGACGGGGGGGCCAATGGGTTGAGCAGTTCTTC.

This clone has a single count. The gene calls are TRBV6-5 and TRBJ1-4; weak D call: TRBD1 (5 bases). The CDR3 consists of 15 residues. V dropped 0 bases and J dropped 7 bases, with 12 bases sitting between them. Looked up from germline, CDR1 is MNHEY and CDR2 is SVGAGI. CDR3 nucleotide sequence: TGTGCCAGCAGTTACTCTGCGGGGGGAGGTGAAAAACTGTTTTTT. It yields the protein CASSYSAGGGEKLFF.

The V call is TRBV5-1, the J call TRBJ2-2; D could derive from TRBD1 or TRBD2 (5 bases each). The CDR3 length is 17 residues. V lost 2 bases to trimming and J lost 6 bases, with 20 bases between them. The germline V gene has CDR1 SGHRS and CDR2 YFSETQ. CDR3 nucleotide sequence: TGCGCCAGCAGCTTCCTGGTCCCCGGGGCCTCGTCCGGGGAGCTGTTTTTT. Translating it yields CASSFLVPGASSGELFF.

The rearrangement joins TRBV5-1 to TRBJ1-1; D is unclear. With 0 bases removed from V and 1 base from J, the gap between germline ends came to 4 bases. The germline CDR1 and CDR2 sequences are SGHRS and YFSETQ. The CDR3 is 13 amino acids. This chain's CDR3 is CASSLGPNTEAFF. The CDR3 nucleotides are TGCGCCAGCAGCTTGGGGCCGAACACTGAAGCTTTCTTT.

The chain recombines TRBV7-9 with TRBJ1-6, with a possible D match to TRBD1 (6 bases). Trimming stripped 11 bases from V and 7 bases from J, with 12 bases between. The CDR3 is 12 residues long. In germline, CDR1 is SEHNR, CDR2 FQNEAQ (reference sequence). CDR3 amino acids: CAAGTPNSPLHF. The CDR3 DNA follows: TGTGCCGCCGGGACACCGAATTCACCCCTCCACTTT.

CDR3 nucleotide sequence: TGTGCCAGCAGCTTGGTCGGAGGGACGCAGTATTTT. It translates to CASSLVGGTQYF. This chain joins TRBV7-9 and TRBJ2-3; possible D gene TRBD2, 6 bases. The CDR3 spans 12 residues. V dropped 3 bases and J dropped 9 bases, with 10 bases sitting between them. Germline CDR1 and CDR2: SEHNR and FQNEAQ (reference sequence).

The J gene is TRBJ1-2, the V gene TRBV27; D is ambiguous. Trimming left V 11 bases short and J 5 bases short, with 21 bases between. CDR3 size: 14 residues. The germline CDR1 and CDR2 sequences are MNHEY and SMNVEV (reference sequence). CDR3 nucleotide sequence: TGTGCCGCCAAAAAAGCCATTGATTATTATGGCTACACCTTC. As protein: CAAKKAIDYYGYTF.

J is TRBJ1-1 and V is TRBV13; weak D call: TRBD1 (5 bases). Germline CDR1 and CDR2: PRHDT and FYEKMQ (reference sequence). V dropped 5 bases and J dropped 7 bases, with 11 bases sitting between them. This CDR3 contains 12 residues. The CDR3 spells CASSRQPGEAFF. The CDR3 coding sequence is TGTGCCAGCAGCCGACAGCCAGGTGAAGCTTTCTTT.

This chain connects TRBV7-3 to TRBJ1-1; 9 bases match TRBD1. CDR1 is SGHTA, CDR2 FQGTGA, per germline. The V and J ends lost 0 bases and 4 bases, in that order; junction bases with no gene match: 3. The CDR3 extends over 15 amino acids. CDR3 region: CASSLTGQGTTEAFF. CDR3 DNA sequence: TGTGCCAGCAGCTTAACGGGACAGGGAACCACTGAAGCTTTCTTT.

The DNA of the CDR3 is TGCGCCAGCAGCGGTCAGGGGAAAGCTAACCCCATATATTTT. As protein: CASSGQGKANPIYF. This chain links TRBV5-1 with TRBJ1-3; TRBD1 might be the D (6 bases). This CDR3 contains 14 residues. V lost 4 bases and J 11 bases, leaving 19 bases between the germline ends. CDR1 is SGHRS, CDR2 YFSETQ, per germline. The entire variable domain, with the rest obtained from reference TRBV5-1 and TRBJ1-3, is as follows: KAGVTQTPRYLIKTRGQQVTLSCSPISGHRSVSWYQQTPGQGLQFLFEYFSETQRNKGNFPGRFSGRQFSNSRSEMNVSTLELGDSALYLCASSGQGKANPIYFGEGSWLTVV.

As concerns this clone: Other DNA sequences of this sample code for an identical CDR3. The CDR3 DNA is TGTGCCAGCAGCTCGGGACAGCAAGAGACCCAGTACTTC. Its protein product is CASSSGQQETQYF. J is TRBJ2-5 and V is TRBV5-4, with TRBD1 identical over 7 bases. The CDR3 is made up of 13 amino acids. The V and J ends lost 3 bases and 2 bases, in that order; junction bases with no gene match: 1. Germline CDR1 and CDR2: SGHNT and YYREEE (reference sequence).

This CDR3 reads CASSFLRVYEQYF. For the CDR3, the DNA is TGTGCCAGCAGTTTTCTCAGGGTCTACGAGCAGTACTTC. The chain joins TRBV5-5 to TRBJ2-7; a possible D gene is TRBD1 (5 bases). This CDR3 spans 13 amino acids. Per germline, CDR1 SGHKS and CDR2 YYEKEE (reference sequence). V lost 5 bases and J lost 3, with 12 bases in between.

The CDR3 here is CASSPVQGESPLHF. DNA of the CDR3: TGTGCCAGCTCACCGGTGCAGGGAGAGTCACCCCTCCACTTT. The rearrangement uses TRBV18 and TRBJ1-6; possible D gene TRBD1, 5 bases. The V and J ends lost 3 bases and 10 bases respectively, with 13 bases between them. Germline CDR1 KGHSH, CDR2 LQKENI. The CDR3 is 14 amino acids. Using reference TRBV18 and TRBJ1-6 for the parts outside the CDR3, the full variable domain is NAGVMQNPRHLVRRRGQEARLRCSPMKGHSHVYWYRQLPEEGLKFMVYLQKENIIDESGMPKERFSAEFPKEGPSILRIQQVVRGDSAAYFCASSPVQGESPLHFGNGTRLTVT.

The rearrangement links TRBV12-3 or TRBV12-4 to TRBJ2-7; no clear D gene. The germline V and J ends were trimmed by 3 bases and 4 bases, with 7 bases remaining between them. This CDR3 has 12 amino acids. The CDR3 DNA reads TGTGCCAGCAGTTTCAGTGGTTACGAGCAGTACTTC. Translating gives CASSFSGYEQYF.

The chain links TRBV28 to TRBJ1-6, with D possibly being TRBD1 (6 bases). The V gene lost 2 bases and the J gene lost 7 bases, with 9 bases spanning the gap. The germline gives CDR1 MDHEN, CDR2 SYDVKM. The CDR3 contains 14 residues. DNA for the CDR3: TGTGCCAGCAGTTTACCCAGGGGAAATTCACCCCTCCACTTT. Translating gives CASSLPRGNSPLHF.

This chain uses TRBV28 with TRBJ1-5, with D hard to call. The germline V gene encodes CDR1 MDHEN and CDR2 SYDVKM. Trimming pared 5 bases from V and 8 bases from J, leaving 10 bases between. The CDR3 consists of 12 residues. The CDR3 reads CASSPNWEPQHF. CDR3 bases: TGTGCCAGCAGTCCGAACTGGGAGCCCCAGCATTTT.

The rearrangement uses TRBV3-1 (or the pseudogene TRBV3-2) and TRBJ1-6; a weak D match, TRBD1 (6 bases). CDR3 length equals 14 residues. Germline V gives CDR1 LGHDT, CDR2 YNNKEL (reference sequence). Trimming shortened V by 4 bases and J by 8 bases, and 12 bases separated the two germline ends. The CDR3 DNA reads TGTGCCAGCAGCCCCGGACAGTCCCATTCACCCCTCCACTTT. Its protein product is CASSPGQSHSPLHF.

CDR3 sequence (DNA): TGTGCCAGCACTTCGAGGGGGGGACACACAGATACGCAGTATTTT. It specifies CASTSRGGHTDTQYF. This chain connects TRBV28 to TRBJ2-3; D may be TRBD2 (7 bases). The germline gives CDR1 MDHEN, CDR2 SYDVKM. This CDR3 has 15 amino acids. Trimming took off 7 bases at V and 2 bases at J, with 16 bases between the two ends.

The chain couples TRBV18 to TRBJ1-1; a weak D match, TRBD1 (5 bases). Germline V gene sequence: CDR1 KGHSH, CDR2 LQKENI. The V gene lost 3 bases and the J gene lost 3 bases, with 17 bases spanning the gap. The CDR3 has 16 residues. The CDR3 nucleotides read TGTGCCAGCTCACCCTTTGTAGGGGATTCGGACACTGAAGCTTTCTTT. It is translated as CASSPFVGDSDTEAFF.

V usage is TRBV5-4 and J usage is TRBJ1-6; 7 bases are a match to TRBD1. Germline V gives CDR1 SGHNT, CDR2 YYREEE (reference sequence). Trimming took 4 bases from V and 1 from J; bases not matched to a gene: 2. CDR3 length: 15 amino acids. CDR3 nucleotides: TGTGCCAGCAGCCGACAGGGATCCTATAATTCACCCCTCCACTTT. This codes for CASSRQGSYNSPLHF.

This chain connects TRBV7-2 to TRBJ1-4; D remains unclear. This CDR3 is built from 13 residues. V dropped 5 bases and J dropped 8 bases, with 12 bases sitting between them. CDR1 and CDR2 from the germline V gene are SGHTA and FQGNSA. Written as DNA, the CDR3 is TGTGCCAGCAGCCCAAGGACGGGGGAAAAACTGTTTTTT. Its protein is CASSPRTGEKLFF.

V is TRBV12-3 or TRBV12-4 and J is TRBJ1-1; a possible D gene is TRBD1 (5 bases). The CDR3 totals 13 residues. V dropped 0 bases and J dropped 4 bases, with 6 bases sitting between them. CDR3 in amino acids: CASSLAGGTEAFF. The CDR3 DNA sequence: TGTGCCAGCAGTTTAGCGGGGGGCACTGAAGCTTTCTTT.

The genes are TRBV28 and TRBJ1-4; D is unresolved. The CDR3 consists of 13 residues. Germline V lookup: CDR1 MDHEN, CDR2 SYDVKM. Trimming removed 8 bases from V and 12 bases from J, with 19 bases in between. The CDR3 nucleotides are TGTGCCAGCTCTACTTTGGGCCTTCGGGAACTGTTTTTT. It encodes CASSTLGLRELFF.

This sequence joins TRBV29-1 and TRBJ1-1, with a tentative D call TRBD1 (5 bases). Germline V gene data show CDR1 as SQVTM and CDR2 as ANQGSEA. The CDR3 is made up of 13 amino acids. The V gene lost 6 bases and the J gene lost 3 bases, with 14 bases spanning the gap. The CDR3 nucleotides are TGCAGCGTCGCAGGGAGAGCGGACACTGAAGCTTTCTTT. Protein sequence: CSVAGRADTEAFF.

The CDR3 reads CASSVAEGWGTYEQYF. For the CDR3, the DNA is TGTGCCAGCAGCGTAGCTGAAGGTTGGGGTACCTACGAGCAGTACTTC. The chain combines TRBV9 with TRBJ2-7; the D is unclear. Germline CDR1 is SGDLS and CDR2 is YYNGEE. CDR3 length equals 16 residues. Trimming cost V 0 bases and J 2 bases, with 15 bases left between them.

V gene TRBV5-8 combines with J gene TRBJ1-1; D gene uncertain. This CDR3 is 19 amino acids long. CDR1 and CDR2 from the germline V gene are SGHTS and YDEGEE. V gave up 1 base and J gave up 0 bases, with 22 bases separating them. The CDR3 DNA sequence: TGTGCCAGCAGCTTGATGGTCAACGTGGGTTACAGCATGAACACTGAAGCTTTCTTT. It yields the protein CASSLMVNVGYSMNTEAFF.